This note documents a single TCR beta chain sequence. The antigen this receptor binds is unknown. Per-base quality was not reported, and no clone a single base away is much larger than it. This record comes from a study of shared clonotypes between healthy human individuals (dated by TCRdb to the early 2020s). Looking at the study overall: The cohort included three men and a couple of women between 18 and 49 years of age. The study deeply sequenced blood TCR repertoires of 5 or 6 healthy adults to estimate repertoire size and the extent of clonotype sharing between individuals. Libraries were prepared and TCR repertoires were sequenced by different laboratories using diverse techniques, in order to increase sequencing depth and limit assay-specific biases. Per donor, three plates each were used for CD4 naive and CD4 memory, two for CD8 naive, and one for CD8 memory. Between about 0.9 and 9 billion PBMCs per donor were obtained by leukapheresis.

CD8 naive samples consisted of CD45RO-negative cells that were positively selected for CCR7, yielding a CD45RA+CCR7+ population without TemRA cells. Donors were healthy HIV-negative adults with no recently reported acute infections or vaccinations. Every donor was a Caucasian adult living in Nashville, Tennessee, USA. After blood collection by leukapheresis, PBMCs were isolated using Ficoll-Histopaque density gradient centrifugation and then cryopreserved in the vapor phase of liquid nitrogen. Purity and quantity of every magnetically sorted T cell population were checked by analytical flow cytometry. Genomic DNA was isolated from each sorted fraction and quantified by UV absorbance on a Nanodrop 2000c. Using the deep immunoSEQ assay, multiplex PCR amplified TCR CDR3 regions from genomic DNA. Genomic DNA extracted from each cell subset was distributed evenly over all wells of several immunoSEQ 96-well plates, and each plate served as one replicate. Each replicate PCR for sorted subsets received around 200 ng genomic DNA, equal to about 30,000 T cell genomes. Purified libraries were quantified with a Qubit 3.0 fluorometer, sized on a Bioanalyzer 2100, and re-quantified with the KAPA Library Quantification kit. Every immunoSEQ 96-well plate was sequenced on a separate single-read 150-cycle Illumina NextSeq 550 flow cell. Per the authors' processing: Because only junctional sequences without quality scores were contained in the immunoSEQ output, filtering matching that applied to full-length reads could not be performed. To assign V/J genes and CDR3, sequences were annotated using PyIR, a Python wrapper for IgBLAST v1.9, with IMGT germline references. Reads were removed for weak V/J assignments (E-value above 1e-6), missing CDR3, stop codons, out-of-frame junctions, or ambiguous translated residues. V3J clonotypes were defined as sequences sharing the same inferred V gene, J gene, and CDR3 amino acid sequence. To compute the percentage overlap between repertoires, the number of shared unique clonotypes was divided by the size of the smaller repertoire. RTK rarefaction, the Chao1 estimator, and Recon v2.1 estimates of unobserved clonotypes were used to assess repertoire richness. Generation probabilities were computed with OLGA for all TCRbeta clonotypes obtained by the gDNA method from a few donors. TCRdb took this table from immuneACCESS and kept in-frame rearrangements with V and J called. Such tables lack part of the clones; where checked against another copy, unresolved V genes explain under half of the gap, and the rest is unexplained. Clone size and V and J calls were adopted from that table, with D and trimming inferred from the DNA. This sample gives around 650,000 clones in total; 95% to 97% of them show up just once. The ten largest account for 0.095% to 0.13% of the sample.

From the cysteine up to the phenylalanine, the CDR3 has a length of 18 residues. Only the CDR3 DNA stays, 54 bases, in frame from base 1. A distance of 23 bases separates the germline ends of V and J, which lose 7 bases and 1 base respectively. From a lookup of the germline V gene (reference sequence), CDR1 and CDR2 are LNHDA and SQIVND. The research as a whole found: When a few donors were compared, the shared fraction of clonotypes was about 5.4% for naive CD4, 3.5% to 4% for naive CD8, about 2.5% for memory CD4, and approximately 0.4% for memory CD8. Compared with non-shared clonotypes, clonotypes shared by all four sorted-subset donors had higher generation probabilities. Pairwise subsampling indicated that sequencing depth was expected to affect the degree of clonotype sharing among donors. Sampling was limited to blood, and TCR repertoires in tissue likely differ from TCR repertoires in blood. Naive subsets generally had larger estimated clonotype richness than memory subsets. Rarefaction of sorted-subset datasets indicated incomplete sequencing despite the large sequencing depth. The small number of donors limited the genetic and exposure-history diversity represented.

The V and J genes are TRBV19 and TRBJ1-5; no D segment can be confidently identified. This clonotype was sampled from a woman in her 30s in good health. The specimen sequenced was naive CD8+ T cells sorted from blood. This specimen's cell subset or site label, per the study, means: CD45RA+CCR7+. CDR3 reads: CASTPPGLGESSNQPQHF. In nucleotide form, the sequence is TGTGCCAGTACCCCCCCCGGTCTGGGTGAGAGCAGCAATCAGCCCCAGCATTTT.